The 18 T cell receptor beta chains reported below all come from one sample, sequenced in a study of blood T cell repertoires in COVID-19. Using immunoSEQ multiplex PCR, the repertoire was profiled, and TCRdb retains in-frame clones only, with some absent. This sample has under 85,000 clones; around 82% occur once, and the top ten carry approximately 37%. Specimen: peripheral blood. These TCRs come from a man aged 80 or over with active or convalescent COVID-19.

The chain combines TRBV5-1 with TRBJ2-2, with D possibly being TRBD2 (6 bases). Looked up from germline, CDR1 is SGHRS and CDR2 is YFSETQ. This CDR3 region has 14 residues. V was pared by 7 bases and J by 0 bases, with 10 bases between. The CDR3 DNA is TGCGCCAGCTATAGCGGATCGAACACCGGGGAGCTGTTTTTT. Translated, it gives CASYSGSNTGELFF.

This chain uses TRBV7-2 with TRBJ2-4, with 9 positions matching TRBD2. V lost 2 bases, J lost 2 bases, and 1 base stayed unmatched. CDR1 and CDR2 (germline): SGHTA, FQGNSA. The CDR3 contains 15 residues. In nucleotides, the CDR3 is TGTGCCAGCAGCTTACTAGCGGGGACCAAAAACATTCAGTACTTC. This gives the protein CASSLLAGTKNIQYF. The variable domain in full, with the rest retrieved from reference TRBV7-2 and TRBJ2-4, is GAGVSQSPSNKVTEKGKDVELRCDPISGHTALYWYRQSLGQGLEFLIYFQGNSAPDKSGLPSDRFSAERTGGSVSTLTIQRTQQEDSAVYLCASSLLAGTKNIQYFGAGTRLSVL.

The rearrangement uses TRBV5-5 and TRBJ2-3, with 13 bases identical to TRBD2. The CDR3 has 16 amino acids. Losses at the gene ends were 5 bases for V and 6 bases for J; bases not matched to a gene: 9. CDR1 and CDR2 (germline): SGHKS, YYEKEE (reference sequence). This CDR3 is CASSPGLAGAGDTQYF. In DNA form, the CDR3 reads TGTGCCAGCAGTCCCGGACTAGCGGGGGCCGGGGATACGCAGTATTTT.

The rearrangement uses TRBV6-2 or TRBV6-3 and TRBJ1-1; D gene uncertain. The CDR3 has 15 amino acids. Looked up from germline, CDR1 is MNHEY and CDR2 is SVGEGT. V was pared by 3 bases and J by 5 bases, with 16 bases between. This CDR3 reads CASSYRSPSGTEAFF. The CDR3 DNA reads as TGTGCCAGCAGTTATAGGTCCCCCTCGGGTACTGAAGCTTTCTTT.

The genes are TRBV4-3 and TRBJ1-2; perhaps TRBD1 as D (6 bases). CDR3 length: 16 residues. V lost 0 bases and J 0 bases, leaving 11 bases between the germline ends. The germline CDR1 and CDR2 sequences are LGHNA and YSLEER. The CDR3 reads CASSQDLQGSNYGYTF. In nucleotides, the CDR3 is TGCGCCAGCAGCCAAGATCTACAGGGTTCTAACTATGGCTACACCTTC.

CDR3 in amino acids: CAWSAQGHEQYF. Here the CDR3 DNA reads TGTGCCTGGAGCGCCCAGGGTCACGAGCAGTACTTC. The gene calls are TRBV30 and TRBJ2-7; tentatively, D is TRBD1 (5 bases). This CDR3 is built from 12 residues. The V and J ends lost 3 bases and 5 bases respectively, with 11 bases between them. CDR1 and CDR2 (germline): GTSNPN, SVGIG (reference sequence).

The gene calls are TRBV18 and TRBJ2-2; 7 nucleotides match TRBD1. J was trimmed by 6 bases and V by 6 bases; bases with no gene match: 10. This CDR3 contains 15 residues. Germline V CDR1 and CDR2: KGHSH, LQKENI. The CDR3 DNA is TGTGCCAGCTCCGACCGACAGGGCGTCCCCGGGGAGCTGTTTTTT. Protein: CASSDRQGVPGELFF.

The V and J genes are TRBV5-1 and TRBJ1-3; weak D call: TRBD1 (6 bases). Trimming pared 4 bases from V and 4 bases from J, leaving 15 bases between. The germline V gene encodes CDR1 SGHRS and CDR2 YFSETQ. The CDR3 runs to 15 residues. Written as DNA, the CDR3 is TGCGCCAGCAGCCAAGGACAGCCTGAGGGAAACACCATATATTTT. This encodes CASSQGQPEGNTIYF.

The chain uses TRBV21-1 and TRBJ2-1; the table's D call TRBD2 went unverified against the DNA. TRBV21-1 is designated a pseudogene. The CDR3 runs to 16 residues. CDR3 sequence reads: CASSAQPPTRWYEQFF. In nucleotides, the CDR3 is TGTGCCAGCAGCGCCCAACCACCGACTAGGTGGTACGAGCAGTTCTTC.

V gene TRBV6-2 or TRBV6-3 combines with J gene TRBJ2-3; 12 bases align to TRBD2. The CDR3 has 16 residues. With 4 bases clipped from V and 5 bases from J, the junction kept 7 bases outside the gene matches. The germline CDR1 and CDR2 sequences are MNHEY and SVGEGT. The CDR3 sequence is CASSSGLAGRGDTQYF. The CDR3 DNA reads TGTGCCAGCAGTTCCGGACTAGCGGGGAGGGGAGATACGCAGTATTTT.

The rearrangement joins TRBV10-3 to TRBJ1-2; D is uncertain. Germline values: CDR1 ENHRY, CDR2 SYGVKD. Deletions cut 4 bases from V and 4 bases from J, with 13 bases between. CDR3 size: 14 residues. DNA of the CDR3: TGTGCCATCAGTGGAATACGCGGATCCTATGGCTACACCTTC. This codes for CAISGIRGSYGYTF.

This chain links TRBV30 with TRBJ1-5; D remains unclear. The V end was cut by 2 bases, the J end by 6 bases, with 14 bases between. CDR1 and CDR2 (germline): GTSNPN, SVGIG (reference sequence). This CDR3 is built from 14 residues. CDR3: CAWSPGVGFQPQHF. The CDR3, as DNA: TGTGCCTGGAGTCCCGGGGTTGGGTTTCAGCCCCAGCATTTT.

The chain couples TRBV18 to TRBJ2-5, with D perhaps matching TRBD1 (5 bases). From germline, CDR1 is KGHSH and CDR2 LQKENI. V lost 2 bases and J lost 0, with 16 bases in between. CDR3 length: 17 residues. As DNA, the CDR3 is TGTGCCAGCTCACCAAATTACCAGGGCCGGTACCAAGAGACCCAGTACTTC. Protein product: CASSPNYQGRYQETQYF.

The CDR3 here is CASRQTGAGRGDTQYF. In DNA form, the CDR3 reads TGTGCCAGCAGACAAACCGGCGCAGGGAGGGGAGATACGCAGTATTTT. This chain uses TRBV7-8 with TRBJ2-3, with TRBD2 matching 7 bases. The junction had 14 bases not matched to a gene; V was cut back by 6 bases and J by 5 bases. This CDR3 has 16 residues. Per germline, CDR1 SGHVS and CDR2 FQNEAQ. The entire variable domain, with the rest obtained from reference TRBV7-8 and TRBJ2-3, is as follows: GAGVSQSPRYKVAKRGQDVALRCDPISGHVSLFWYQQALGQGPEFLTYFQNEAQLDKSGLPSDRFFAERPEGSVSTLKIQRTQQEDSAVYLCASRQTGAGRGDTQYFGPGTRLTVL.

The chain has TRBV5-5 and TRBJ2-1, with 7 positions matching TRBD1. V gave up 2 bases and J gave up 4 bases; unmatched junction bases: 6. This CDR3 contains 15 residues. CDR1 and CDR2 from the germline V gene are SGHKS and YYEKEE (reference sequence). The CDR3 reads CASSLTGQKYNEQFF. For the CDR3, the DNA is TGTGCCAGCAGCTTAACGGGACAGAAGTACAATGAGCAGTTCTTC.

The chain uses TRBV18 and TRBJ2-7; 11 bases line up with TRBD2. Germline loops: CDR1 KGHSH, CDR2 LQKENI. V lost 2 bases, J lost 4 bases, and 1 base stayed unmatched. This CDR3 is built from 14 residues. CDR3 DNA: TGTGCCAGCTCACCAACTAGCGGGGGATACGAGCAGTACTTC. Protein: CASSPTSGGYEQYF.

The chain employs TRBV5-4 and TRBJ2-2; TRBD2 matches at 7 bases. The CDR3 has 16 amino acids. The germline gives CDR1 SGHNT, CDR2 YYREEE (reference sequence). The V gene end was trimmed by 3 bases and the J gene end by 3 bases; junction bases not matched to a gene: 8. CDR3 sequence: CASSSDAGAYTGELFF. CDR3 DNA sequence: TGTGCCAGCAGCTCAGATGCGGGAGCCTACACCGGGGAGCTGTTTTTT. Using reference TRBV5-4 and TRBJ2-2 for the parts outside the CDR3, the full variable domain is ETGVTQSPTHLIKTRGQQVTLRCSSQSGHNTVSWYQQALGQGPQFIFQYYREEENGRGNFPPRFSGLQFPNYSSELNVNALELDDSALYLCASSSDAGAYTGELFFGEGSRLTVL.

CDR3 bases: TGTGCCAGCAGCCAAGATCGACTAGGGGAGACCCAGTACTTC. Amino acids: CASSQDRLGETQYF. The J gene is TRBJ2-5, the V gene TRBV4-2; the D gene is possibly TRBD2 (6 bases). V was pared by 0 bases and J by 5 bases, with 10 bases between. There are 14 residues in the CDR3. Germline V gives CDR1 LGHNA, CDR2 YNFKEQ.